The rows below give T cell receptor beta chains drawn from one sample of a study of shared clonotypes between healthy human individuals. Generated by immunoSEQ multiplex PCR, the TCRdb table keeps only in-frame clones and is missing some. The data show 1,500,000 or so clones, with 96% seen just once and 1% to 1.5% held by the top ten. The specimen was naive CD4+ T cells sorted from blood. These TCRs come from a man aged 25 to 40 in good health. Each CDR3 is given with its conserved first and last residue. The size field is filled for only some rows; it gives once, few, many or a size class.

clone size | V gene | CDR3 protein
few | TRBV25-1 | CASSPRGQYRVGYTF
once | TRBV9 | CASSVVGGREFF
NA | TRBV11-2 | CASSSRTGELFF
NA | TRBV28 | CASSLASAPSYEQYF
NA | TRBV28 | CASSLGQGATDTQYF
few | TRBV15 | CATSRGYTEAFF
NA | TRBV9 | CASSIFTGSNEQFF
NA | TRBV5-5 | CASSFGLGLSYQETQYF
NA | TRBV5-1 | CASSLERTRHAEAFF
NA | TRBV29-1 | CSVEMRQNTEAFF
NA | TRBV27 | CASSFDNTGANVLTF
NA | TRBV18 | CASSLSSPYEQYF
NA | TRBV18 | CASSPLSLDTTNTGELFF
NA | TRBV28 | CASSITGQGTEAFF
once | TRBV19 | CASRPTGGHGYTF
NA | TRBV29-1 | CSVGWRRNEKLFF
NA | TRBV9 | CASTLGASTDTQYF
NA | TRBV7-2 | CASSSIAGGPGELFF
NA | TRBV9 | CASSQSLATTGELFF
NA | TRBV10-2 | CASSADTWTSGRGRTEQYF
NA | TRBV5-6 | CASSLVPGQGPWETQYF
NA | TRBV28 | CASSFSPGTGSEQYF
few | TRBV2 | CASSEGPYGYTF
NA | TRBV5-1 | CASSLWTGTQETQYF
NA | TRBV7-8 | CASTLRDSNQPQHF
NA | TRBV6-6 | CASSLVNQPQHF
NA | TRBV2 | CASLSGLAGGTRQYF
NA | TRBV15 | CATSREIPTGTGVGEQYF
NA | TRBV5-1 | CASSLGTGNYGYTF
NA | TRBV15 | CATRTSGGTGNEQFF
once | TRBV27 | CASSLDRGSYEQYF
NA | TRBV6-1 | CASSEAGAQGGYTF
NA | TRBV5-1 | CASSFFLAGSNTGELFF
NA | TRBV28 | CASSSLARLKPEAFF
NA | TRBV6-5 | CASSLLGSGYEQYF
NA | TRBV6-1 | CASESGGYNQPQHF
NA | TRBV30 | CAWRGLAGGPGEQYF
once | TRBV2 | CASTEGLTLTYEQYF
once | TRBV6-6 | CASRKTGDPFNQPQHF
NA | TRBV7-9 | CASSLTSVANYGYTF
once | TRBV7-6 | CASSILGLADTDTQYF
once | TRBV7-9 | CASSFGTSGRMNEQFF
NA | TRBV10-1 | CASSDYGGGAGELFF
once | TRBV19 | CASSSPLAVSYNEQFF
NA | TRBV30 | CAWAPSGRYNEQFF
NA | TRBV30 | CAWSVSWTGPYEQYF
NA | TRBV6-6 | CASSFGTSAGEQYF
NA | TRBV7-6 | CASSPPQPRNEQFF